This T cell receptor (beta chain) was profiled in a study of cytomegalovirus exposure and HLA in healthy donors. As for the study in general: The study's early data release held about 80 million unique TCRs from HLA-typed donors.

Regarding this clone: Antigen unknown.

The study's findings and limits: In an earlier analysis, most TCR beta V segments were productive about 90% or about 30% of the time.

60 Vbeta and 13 Jbeta primers were used in PCR. Profiled with immunoSEQ multiplex PCR; TCRdb holds only in-frame clones, not every one. The sample records 70,000 to 85,000 clones, under 70% being singletons. CDR3 length: 15 residues. CDR1 is MNHEY, CDR2 SVGAGI, per germline. V was pared by 0 bases and J by 2 bases, with 9 bases between. This rearrangement joins TRBV6-5 to TRBJ2-3, with unresolved D. The clonotype comes from a man aged 30 to 39 in good health and CMV-seropositive. Sequences were obtained from PBMCs. CDR3 in DNA: TGTGCCAGCAGTTACTCGGTAGAAAACACAGATACGCAGTATTTT. Its protein is CASSYSVENTDTQYF.